The 23 T cell receptor beta chains given below trace back to one sample, sequenced in a study of CD8 T cells in Susac syndrome. It was with random hexamers that roughly 0.45 to 1 ug RNA was reverse transcribed. One entry per CDR3 protein results from TCRdb running MiXCR on the immunoSEQ multiplex PCR reads. The data hold 200,000 or so distinct CDR3 sequences, with around 96% observed a single time. The source material was CD4+ T cells from PBMCs. These TCRs come from a human donor with multiple sclerosis.

The chain is built from TRBV20-1 and TRBJ2-7; 10 bases line up with TRBD1. V lost 2 bases and J lost 2; bases outside the gene matches: 3. CDR1 is DFQATT, CDR2 SNEGSKA, per germline (reference sequence). The CDR3 extends over 14 amino acids. CDR3 loop: CSARLDRGPYEQYF. The CDR3 DNA follows: TGCAGTGCTAGACTCGACAGGGGGCCCTACGAGCAGTACTTC.

The rearrangement uses TRBV24-1 and TRBJ1-5, with 9 bases identical to TRBD1. V lost 10 bases and J lost 9; bases outside the gene matches: 6. CDR3 length: 12 residues. Germline CDR1 KGHDR, CDR2 SFDVKD. The CDR3 reads CATGQGTGPQHF. The CDR3 region has the DNA TGTGCCACGGGACAGGGCACTGGGCCCCAGCATTTT.

V usage is TRBV24-1 and J usage is TRBJ2-1, with D possibly TRBD1 on 5 matching bases. Germline V lookup: CDR1 KGHDR, CDR2 SFDVKD. Trimming took off 5 bases at V and 3 bases at J, with 7 bases between the two ends. CDR3 length equals 13 residues. The CDR3 sequence: CATSVTGYNEQFF. CDR3 DNA: TGTGCCACCAGTGTCACAGGCTACAATGAGCAGTTCTTC.

The gene calls are TRBV29-1 and TRBJ2-5, with a weak D call TRBD2 (5 bases). The V and J ends lost 0 bases and 4 bases respectively, with 6 bases between them. CDR1 is SQVTM and CDR2 is ANQGSEA in the germline V gene. The CDR3 sequence is 12 residues long. The CDR3 nucleotides read TGCAGCGTTGAAGAGGCGGGAGAGACCCAGTACTTC. It codes for CSVEEAGETQYF.

CDR3 protein: CANQHLNTEAFF. The DNA for the CDR3 is TGTGCCAACCAGCACCTGAACACTGAAGCTTTCTTT. V is TRBV27 and J is TRBJ1-1; unclear D gene. Trimming left V 10 bases short and J 0 bases short, with 9 bases between. In germline, CDR1 is MNHEY, CDR2 SMNVEV (reference sequence). The CDR3 runs to 12 residues.

The CDR3 loop is CASRRGTTGLDHGYTF. The DNA of the CDR3 is TGTGCCAGTAGAAGGGGGACGACAGGGTTGGATCATGGCTACACCTTC. The gene calls are TRBV19 and TRBJ1-2; 7 bases map to TRBD1. CDR1 and CDR2 (germline): LNHDA, SQIVND (reference sequence). There are 16 residues in the CDR3. The ends lost 6 bases at V and 6 bases at J; junction bases unmatched: 16.

This sequence joins TRBV12-5 and TRBJ1-5; perhaps TRBD1 as D (6 bases). The CDR3 consists of 15 residues. Germline V lookup: CDR1 LGHNT, CDR2 FRNRAP. The germline V and J ends were trimmed by 5 bases and 4 bases, with 15 bases remaining between them. CDR3 nucleotides: TGTGCTAGTGGTCCTGGGGGCGCGGTGAATCAGCCCCAGCATTTT. Residues: CASGPGGAVNQPQHF. The whole variable domain, filled in from reference TRBV12-5 and TRBJ1-5, reads DARVTQTPRHKVTEMGQEVTMRCQPILGHNTVFWYRQTMMQGLELLAYFRNRAPLDDSGMPKDRFSAEMPDATLATLKIQPSEPRDSAVYFCASGPGGAVNQPQHFGDGTRLSIL.

This chain links TRBV29-1 with TRBJ2-7, with D tentatively TRBD1 or TRBD2 (5 bases each). Germline loops: CDR1 SQVTM, CDR2 ANQGSEA. The CDR3 is 12 residues long. V lost 3 bases, J lost 3 bases, and 9 bases lay in between. The CDR3 DNA follows: TGCAGCGTTGAGGGGGTCGGCTACGAGCAGTACTTC. It is translated as CSVEGVGYEQYF.

The chain links TRBV19 to TRBJ2-1; D is undetermined. CDR1 and CDR2 (germline): LNHDA, SQIVND (reference sequence). The CDR3 is 13 residues long. Trimming left V 3 bases short and J 8 bases short, with 11 bases between. CDR3 protein: CASSMPSLDEQFF. Here the CDR3 DNA reads TGTGCCAGTAGTATGCCTAGTTTAGATGAGCAGTTCTTC. Combining the CDR3 with reference TRBV19 and TRBJ2-1 gives the whole variable domain DGGITQSPKYLFRKEGQNVTLSCEQNLNHDAMYWYRQDPGQGLRLIYYSQIVNDFQKGDIAEGYSVSREKKESFPLTVTSAQKNPTAFYLCASSMPSLDEQFFGPGTRLTVL.

The rearrangement links TRBV6-5 to TRBJ2-3; the match to TRBD2 covers 7 bases. The CDR3 is made up of 14 amino acids. V lost 7 bases, J lost 2 bases, and 6 bases stayed unmatched. Germline loops: CDR1 MNHEY, CDR2 SVGAGI. Written as DNA, the CDR3 is TGTGCCAGCACCCTGGGGGGGATCACAGATACGCAGTATTTT. Translating gives CASTLGGITDTQYF.

The chain has TRBV12-3 or TRBV12-4 and TRBJ1-2, with a tentative D call TRBD1 (5 bases). Trimming left V 10 bases short and J 5 bases short, with 17 bases between. The CDR3 loop spans 13 amino acids. CDR3 protein: CATYRGNSYGYTF. The CDR3 nucleotides are TGTGCCACCTATAGGGGAAATTCGTATGGCTACACCTTC.

This chain joins TRBV29-1 and TRBJ1-1, with D maybe TRBD1 (6 bases). Between the trimmed V and J ends, which lost 6 bases and 7 bases, there was a span of 12 bases. CDR1 and CDR2 from the germline V gene are SQVTM and ANQGSEA. This CDR3 comprises 11 residues. The CDR3 reads CSVSRDIEAFF. CDR3 sequence (DNA): TGCAGCGTGAGCCGGGACATTGAAGCTTTCTTT.

This sequence joins TRBV24-1 and TRBJ1-5; maybe TRBD1 (5 bases). CDR1 is KGHDR and CDR2 is SFDVKD in the germline V gene. Trimming shortened V by 5 bases and J by 2 bases, and 6 bases separated the two germline ends. The CDR3 has 13 residues. CDR3 loop: CATSGDGNQPQHF. For the CDR3, the DNA is TGTGCCACCAGTGGGGACGGCAATCAGCCCCAGCATTTT.

This clonotype was found once. V is TRBV2 and J is TRBJ2-1, with a tentative D call TRBD2 (6 bases). This CDR3 has 15 amino acids. Germline loops: CDR1 SNHLY, CDR2 FYNNEI. V dropped 6 bases and J dropped 0 bases, with 12 bases sitting between them. The CDR3 is CASRIAESSYNEQFF. CDR3 in DNA: TGTGCCAGCAGAATAGCGGAAAGCTCCTACAATGAGCAGTTCTTC.

In DNA, the CDR3 is TGTGCCAGCAGTACCGGACGGACAACGAATTCACCCCTCCACTTT. Its protein is CASSTGRTTNSPLHF. This chain connects TRBV7-3 to TRBJ1-6; maybe TRBD1 (5 bases). This CDR3 is built from 15 residues. Trimming shortened V by 6 bases and J by 7 bases, and 16 bases separated the two germline ends. In germline, CDR1 is SGHTA, CDR2 FQGTGA.

The rearrangement uses TRBV10-3 and TRBJ1-2; D possibly corresponds to TRBD1 (5 bases). This CDR3 contains 12 residues. V dropped 2 bases and J dropped 8 bases, with 9 bases sitting between them. Germline V gives CDR1 ENHRY, CDR2 SYGVKD. In DNA form, the CDR3 reads TGTGCCATCAGTGAGCCCGAGGGGGGCTACACCTTC. Protein product: CAISEPEGGYTF.

The rearrangement uses TRBV5-6 and TRBJ2-7; 8 bases fit TRBD1. There are 15 residues in the CDR3. J lost 8 bases, V lost 4 bases, and 14 bases had no gene match. CDR1 and CDR2 from the germline V gene are SGHDT and YYEEEE. This CDR3 is CASSRRDRPLAQQYF. CDR3 nucleotides: TGTGCCAGCAGCCGCCGGGACAGGCCCTTGGCCCAGCAGTACTTC.

This chain uses TRBV5-1 with TRBJ2-2, with D tentatively TRBD1 (5 bases). The germline V gene encodes CDR1 SGHRS and CDR2 YFSETQ. Between the trimmed V and J ends, which lost 4 bases and 4 bases, there was a span of 14 bases. CDR3 length: 15 amino acids. CDR3 residues: CASSGRARSTGELFF. Written as DNA, the CDR3 is TGCGCCAGCAGCGGCAGGGCCAGGTCCACCGGGGAGCTGTTTTTT.

V is TRBV10-3 and J is TRBJ2-3; 7 bases are a match to TRBD1. The CDR3 has 15 residues. From germline, CDR1 is ENHRY and CDR2 SYGVKD. V gave up 5 bases and J gave up 0 bases; unmatched junction bases: 5. CDR3 sequence (DNA): TGTGCCATCAGTCAAACAGGGGCTAGCACAGATACGCAGTATTTT. As protein: CAISQTGASTDTQYF.

The rearrangement uses TRBV4-1 and TRBJ1-5; D not certain. Per germline, CDR1 MGHRA and CDR2 YSYEKL. V was pared by 1 base and J by 12 bases, with 13 bases between. The CDR3 covers 13 residues. In DNA form, the CDR3 reads TGCGCCAGCAGCCAAGGAATCGGTGCGGGCCAGCATTTT. This sequence encodes CASSQGIGAGQHF.

This chain connects TRBV4-1 to TRBJ2-4, with 7 bases aligning to TRBD2. V lost 1 base to trimming and J lost 9 bases; unmatched junction nucleotides: 0. Germline V gene lookup returns CDR1 MGHRA and CDR2 YSYEKL. This CDR3 comprises 12 residues. The CDR3 region has the DNA TGCGCCAGCAGCCAAGGGGGGGGCATTCAGTACTTC. Protein sequence: CASSQGGGIQYF.

V is TRBV12-3 or TRBV12-4 and J is TRBJ2-7; D is uncertain. The CDR3 runs to 13 residues. Trimming took off 5 bases at V and 1 base at J, with 9 bases between the two ends. CDR3 nucleotides: TGTGCCAGCAGTCTTCTTAGGTCCTACGAGCAGTACTTC. This codes for CASSLLRSYEQYF.

This clonotype showed up just once. V gene TRBV29-1 combines with J gene TRBJ2-1; 9 bases are shared with TRBD2. Germline values: CDR1 SQVTM, CDR2 ANQGSEA. V lost 6 bases, J lost 4 bases, and 4 bases stayed unmatched. CDR3 length: 13 amino acids. The CDR3 region is CSVGGRGYNEQFF. The CDR3 region has the DNA TGCAGCGTCGGCGGGAGGGGGTACAATGAGCAGTTCTTC.